Below, 26 T cell receptor beta chains from the same sample are listed, as sequenced in a study of blood T cells in healthy people across ages. Next came a second PCR, run for about 7 to 12 cycles, which used a sample-barcoded 5' primer along with a J-beta primer mix. MiXCR, applied by TCRdb to the 5' RACE reads, yields one record per CDR3 protein. The sample shows hundreds of thousands of distinct CDR3 sequences, around half of them seen only once. Sample: blood. The receptor set was obtained from a man at least 80 years old in good health.

Many counts were recorded for this clonotype. The V gene is TRBV29-1, the J gene TRBJ2-7; 8 nucleotides agree with TRBD2. The CDR3 runs to 14 residues. Germline CDR1 reads SQVTM; CDR2 reads ANQGSEA. J was trimmed by 0 bases and V by 6 bases; bases with no gene match: 7. CDR3 bases: TGCAGCGTACCGACTAGCGAGAACTCCTACGAGCAGTACTTC. Translation gives CSVPTSENSYEQYF.

This clonotype turned up a few times. The V call is TRBV20-1, the J call TRBJ2-4; TRBD2 is a possible D gene (6 bases). Germline V gives CDR1 DFQATT, CDR2 SNEGSKA (reference sequence). V lost 5 bases and J 0 bases, leaving 14 bases between the germline ends. CDR3 length equals 15 residues. This CDR3 reads CSAEGTPRAKNIQYF. The CDR3 nucleotides are TGCAGTGCTGAGGGGACTCCTAGAGCCAAAAACATTCAGTACTTC.

The chain employs TRBV7-2 and TRBJ2-5, with 7 bases fitting TRBD2. The CDR3 length is 16 residues. V was pared by 3 bases and J by 5 bases, with 12 bases of the junction left unmatched. Germline CDR1 SGHTA, CDR2 FQGNSA. CDR3 coding DNA: TGTGCCAGCAGCTTCGGAGGCGGGAGAGGTCGGGAGACCCAGTACTTC. Translation: CASSFGGGRGRETQYF.

This clonotype was counted only a few times. The chain recombines TRBV2 with TRBJ1-4, with D perhaps matching TRBD1 (5 bases). Germline V gene data show CDR1 as SNHLY and CDR2 as FYNNEI. The CDR3 is 16 amino acids. V was clipped by 5 bases and J by 6 bases, with 19 bases between them. CDR3 in amino acids: CASSPTGEGFDEKLFF. The DNA for the CDR3 is TGTGCCAGCAGTCCGACGGGGGAAGGATTCGATGAAAAACTGTTTTTT.

This rearrangement joins TRBV7-2 to TRBJ2-5; D call uncertain. Germline V CDR1 and CDR2: SGHTA, FQGNSA. CDR3 length: 13 amino acids. Trimming pared 4 bases from V and 4 bases from J, leaving 10 bases between. The CDR3: CASSSPGRETQYF. CDR3 nucleotides: TGTGCCAGCAGCTCGCCCGGGCGAGAGACCCAGTACTTC. The entire variable domain, with the rest obtained from reference TRBV7-2 and TRBJ2-5, is as follows: GAGVSQSPSNKVTEKGKDVELRCDPISGHTALYWYRQSLGQGLEFLIYFQGNSAPDKSGLPSDRFSAERTGGSVSTLTIQRTQQEDSAVYLCASSSPGRETQYFGPGTRLLVL.

The V and J genes are TRBV7-9 and TRBJ1-5; the D is unclear. V was trimmed by 5 bases and J by 6 bases, leaving 11 bases between them. The CDR3 length is 13 residues. Germline values: CDR1 SEHNR, CDR2 FQNEAQ (reference sequence). The CDR3 region has the DNA TGTGCCAGCAGCGTCGGGGTACTTCAGCCCCAGCATTTT. Protein product: CASSVGVLQPQHF.

Points on this clonotype: This may come from a read error, since a much larger clone is one base off. V gene TRBV7-2 combines with J gene TRBJ1-2; D not certain. Germline assignment: CDR1 SGHTA and CDR2 FQGNSA. With 5 bases removed from V and 5 bases from J, the gap between germline ends came to 12 bases. The CDR3 runs 13 residues. The DNA of the CDR3 is TGTGCCAGCAGCCGCGGGCCCGAATATGGCTACACCTTC. This gives the protein CASSRGPEYGYTF.

The gene calls are TRBV6-2 or TRBV6-3 and TRBJ2-7; TRBD1 or TRBD2 may be the D gene (5 bases each). The germline CDR1 and CDR2 sequences are MNHEY and SVGEGT. The V gene lost 7 bases and the J gene lost 3 bases, with 13 bases spanning the gap. This CDR3 comprises 13 residues. The CDR3 DNA sequence: TGTGCCAGCATCCGGGGCCCTGACTACGAGCAGTACTTC. This gives the protein CASIRGPDYEQYF.

This clonotype was seen at least ten times. CDR3 loop: CASSSGVQAPATF. In DNA, the CDR3 is TGCGCCAGCAGCTCAGGGGTCCAGGCCCCGGCCACCTTC. The gene calls are TRBV4-3 and TRBJ1-2; D is perhaps TRBD1 (6 bases). The CDR3 has 13 amino acids. Trimming took off 5 bases at V and 13 bases at J, with 20 bases between the two ends. The V gene's germline CDR1 is LGHNA and CDR2 YSLEER.

This clonotype was seen more than once but under ten times. The chain employs TRBV29-1 and TRBJ2-2, with D tentatively TRBD1 or TRBD2 (6 bases each). This CDR3 contains 14 residues. CDR1 SQVTM and CDR2 ANQGSEA come from the germline V gene. V was clipped by 4 bases and J by 4 bases, with 13 bases between them. This CDR3 is CSVGWGASTGELFF. The CDR3 bases are TGCAGCGTTGGTTGGGGGGCCAGCACCGGGGAGCTGTTTTTT.

The sample holds one count of this clonotype. The CDR3 DNA is TGTGCCACCAGTGAATACGGACAGCAAAGAGAGACCCAGTACTTC. Translation gives CATSEYGQQRETQYF. The chain is built from TRBV24-1 and TRBJ2-7; TRBD1 might be the D (6 bases). The DNA end favors TRBJ2-5, so the J call may be wrong. Germline-derived CDR1 and CDR2 are KGHDR and SFDVKD. The CDR3 contains 15 residues.

This clonotype has only a few counts. The rearrangement joins TRBV7-9 to TRBJ1-2; D remains unclear. Trimming left V 3 bases short and J 8 bases short, with 7 bases between. The CDR3 spans 11 residues. Germline lookup yields CDR1 SEHNR and CDR2 FQNEAQ (reference sequence). CDR3 amino acids: CASSFGVGYTF. CDR3 in DNA: TGTGCCAGCAGCTTTGGCGTGGGCTACACCTTC.

This clonotype came up many times. The chain links TRBV7-2 to TRBJ2-7; a weak D match, TRBD2 (7 bases). Germline V gene data show CDR1 as SGHTA and CDR2 as FQGNSA. This CDR3 has 21 residues. V was trimmed by 4 bases and J by 4 bases, leaving 35 bases between them. The CDR3 DNA sequence: TGTGCCAGCAGCTCCTACCACATAAGGGGCTCGGGGGCGGGAGCTCGTTACGAGCAGTACTTC. Protein sequence: CASSSYHIRGSGAGARYEQYF. The whole variable domain, remainder taken from reference TRBV7-2 and TRBJ2-7, is GAGVSQSPSNKVTEKGKDVELRCDPISGHTALYWYRQSLGQGLEFLIYFQGNSAPDKSGLPSDRFSAERTGGSVSTLTIQRTQQEDSAVYLCASSSYHIRGSGAGARYEQYFGPGTRLTVT.

This sequence joins TRBV20-1 and TRBJ2-1, with a possible D match to TRBD2 (6 bases). This CDR3 has 12 residues. V dropped 5 bases and J dropped 7 bases, with 12 bases sitting between them. From germline, CDR1 is DFQATT and CDR2 SNEGSKA (reference sequence). CDR3 bases: TGCAGTGCTGAGGGGACTCTTAATGAGCAGTTCTTC. It codes for CSAEGTLNEQFF.

The chain employs TRBV20-1 and TRBJ1-2, with D perhaps matching TRBD1 (6 bases). The V and J ends lost 0 bases and 3 bases respectively, with 14 bases between them. CDR3 length: 15 amino acids. Germline CDR1 reads DFQATT; CDR2 reads SNEGSKA (reference sequence). Written as DNA, the CDR3 is TGCAGTGCTAGAGATGCGGACAGAGGGTACTATGGCTACACCTTC. Protein: CSARDADRGYYGYTF.

This clonotype was counted a few times. The chain couples TRBV28 to TRBJ2-7; 10 positions match TRBD1. Trimming at V came to 5 bases and at J to 3 bases, leaving 4 bases not matched to a gene. Germline V lookup: CDR1 MDHEN, CDR2 SYDVKM. This CDR3 comprises 14 residues. The CDR3 nucleotides read TGTGCCAGCAGTGGCCGGGACAGGGGCTACGAGCAGTACTTC. This encodes CASSGRDRGYEQYF. Full variable domain (missing parts from reference TRBV28 and TRBJ2-7): DVKVTQSSRYLVKRTGEKVFLECVQDMDHENMFWYRQDPGLGLRLIYFSYDVKMKEKGDIPEGYSVSREKKERFSLILESASTNQTSMYLCASSGRDRGYEQYFGPGTRLTVT.

The chain is built from TRBV5-1 and TRBJ2-1; 11 bases map to TRBD2. This CDR3 is built from 17 residues. Unmatched junction bases numbered 7, after V lost 5 bases and J lost 0 bases. Germline V gene sequence: CDR1 SGHRS, CDR2 YFSETQ. CDR3 sequence: CASRRASGRSSYNEQFF. The CDR3 DNA is TGCGCCAGCAGGCGGGCTAGCGGGAGGAGCTCCTACAATGAGCAGTTCTTC.

V gene TRBV7-2 combines with J gene TRBJ2-6; weak D call: TRBD2 (5 bases). Between the trimmed V and J ends, which lost 8 bases and 0 bases, there was a span of 11 bases. Per the germline V gene, CDR1 is SGHTA and CDR2 is FQGNSA. This CDR3 contains 15 residues. The CDR3 DNA reads as TGTGCCAGCGGCCAACGGGGCTCTGGGGCCAACGTCCTGACTTTC. It specifies CASGQRGSGANVLTF.

This chain joins TRBV12-3 or TRBV12-4 and TRBJ1-2, with D possibly matching TRBD1 (6 bases). V dropped 7 bases and J dropped 8 bases, with 14 bases sitting between them. CDR3 size: 12 residues. In DNA, the CDR3 is TGTGCCAGCACCCAGGGGAGACAGGGCTACACCTTC. As protein: CASTQGRQGYTF.

The V and J genes are TRBV9 and TRBJ2-2; the D gene is possibly TRBD2 (5 bases). This CDR3 contains 15 residues. The V end lost 4 bases, the J end lost 3 bases, and 13 bases lay between the germline ends. The V gene's germline CDR1 is SGDLS and CDR2 YYNGEE. CDR3 DNA: TGTGCCAGCAGCTCGGTGGGAGATGACACCGGGGAGCTGTTTTTT. It yields the protein CASSSVGDDTGELFF.

This clonotype was counted between two and nine times. The chain carries TRBV14 and TRBJ2-1, with 11 bases identical to TRBD2. The germline V gene encodes CDR1 SGHDN and CDR2 FVKESK. The junction had 10 bases not matched to a gene; V was cut back by 4 bases and J by 5 bases. This CDR3 is 17 amino acids long. The CDR3, as DNA: TGTGCCAGCAGCCCCCGACTAGCGGGATATATCCACAATGAGCAGTTCTTC. It translates to CASSPRLAGYIHNEQFF.

The chain employs TRBV20-1 and TRBJ2-7, with D perhaps matching TRBD2 (7 bases). Judging by the DNA end, TRBJ2-5 fits better; the J call may be wrong. Germline V CDR1 and CDR2: DFQATT, SNEGSKA (reference sequence). The CDR3 length is 16 residues. The CDR3 loop reads CSARNSRGAFVETQYF. CDR3 sequence (DNA): TGCAGTGCTAGAAATTCTCGGGGGGCGTTCGTAGAGACCCAGTACTTC.

The V gene is TRBV12-3 or TRBV12-4, the J gene TRBJ1-2, with D tentatively TRBD1 (6 bases). The CDR3 has 15 residues. Trimming stripped 0 bases from V and 1 base from J, with 9 bases between. The CDR3 region is CASSLAGGGNYGYTF. CDR3 nucleotides: TGTGCCAGCAGTTTAGCAGGGGGAGGTAACTATGGCTACACCTTC.

Ten or more counts support this clonotype. The genes are TRBV5-5 and TRBJ1-6, with D perhaps TRBD1 (6 bases). V lost 4 bases, J lost 7 bases, and 15 bases lay in between. Germline CDR1 reads SGHKS; CDR2 reads YYEKEE (reference sequence). The CDR3 sequence is 15 residues long. CDR3 sequence (DNA): TGTGCCAGCAGCCCGACAGGTGGCCCCAATTCACCCCTCCACTTT. Translated: CASSPTGGPNSPLHF.

The chain uses TRBV20-1 and TRBJ2-1; the match to TRBD2 covers 11 bases. The CDR3 totals 14 residues. CDR1 and CDR2 from the germline V gene are DFQATT and SNEGSKA (reference sequence). V trimming: 6 bases; J trimming: 6 bases; junction bases outside the gene matches: 7. Here the CDR3 DNA reads TGCAGTGCAAATAGCGGGAGGGAGGTCAATGAGCAGTTCTTC. Translation: CSANSGREVNEQFF.

This sequence joins TRBV7-3 and TRBJ2-6; no firm D call. V gave up 5 bases and J gave up 0 bases, with 8 bases separating them. Per the germline V gene, CDR1 is SGHTA and CDR2 is FQGTGA. The CDR3 contains 15 residues. CDR3 nucleotides: TGTGCCAGCAGCCCCGAGATCTCTGGGGCCAACGTCCTGACTTTC. It translates to CASSPEISGANVLTF. The whole variable domain, remainder taken from reference TRBV7-3 and TRBJ2-6, is GAGVSQTPSNKVTEKGKYVELRCDPISGHTALYWYRQSLGQGPEFLIYFQGTGAADDSGLPNDRFFAVRPEGSVSTLKIQRTERGDSAVYLCASSPEISGANVLTFGAGSRLTVL.